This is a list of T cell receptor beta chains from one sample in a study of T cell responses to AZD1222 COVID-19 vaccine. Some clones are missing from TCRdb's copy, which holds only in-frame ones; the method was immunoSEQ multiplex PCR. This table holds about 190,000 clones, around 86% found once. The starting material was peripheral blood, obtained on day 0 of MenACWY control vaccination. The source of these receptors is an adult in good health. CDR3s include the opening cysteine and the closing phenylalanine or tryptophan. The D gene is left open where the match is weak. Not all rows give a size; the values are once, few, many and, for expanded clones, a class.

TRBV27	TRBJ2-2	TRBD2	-	TGTGCCAGCAGTTTATGGGTTGCGGGAGTCTCCGGGGAGCTGTTTTTT	CASSLWVAGVSGELFF
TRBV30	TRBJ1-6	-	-	TGTGCCTGGAGTTCCGACAGTCCCTATAATTCACCCCTCCACTTT	CAWSSDSPYNSPLHF
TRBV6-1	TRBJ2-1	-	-	TGTGCCAGCAGTTTGGACGGCTCCTACAATGAGCAGTTCTTC	CASSLDGSYNEQFF
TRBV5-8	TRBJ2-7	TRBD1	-	TGTGCCAGCAGTCTCGGGACAGGGACTGTGGTGGGCAACCACGAGCAGTACTTC	CASSLGTGTVVGNHEQYF
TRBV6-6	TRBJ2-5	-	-	TGTGCCAGCAGTTGGGGGAGAACAGAGACCCAGTACTTC	CASSWGRTETQYF
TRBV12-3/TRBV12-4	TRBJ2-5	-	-	TGTGCCAGCAGTCTCGGCCTCCAATGGACCCAGTACTTC	CASSLGLQWTQYF
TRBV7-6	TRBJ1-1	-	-	TGTGCCAGCAGCGAGCAGGGTTGGAACACTGAAGCTTTCTTT	CASSEQGWNTEAFF
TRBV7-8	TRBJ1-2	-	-	TGTGCCAGCAGCTTAGCGTCCGACACCCCCTACACCTTC	CASSLASDTPYTF
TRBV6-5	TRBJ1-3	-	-	TGTGCCAGCAGCCCCTGGCGCTCTGGAAACACCATATATTTT	CASSPWRSGNTIYF
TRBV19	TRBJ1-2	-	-	TGTGCCAGTAGTATAGACAGCGCCTATGGCTACACCTTC	CASSIDSAYGYTF
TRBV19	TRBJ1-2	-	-	TGTGCCAGTACCCCCCCGGGCCTCTATGGCTACACCTTC	CASTPPGLYGYTF
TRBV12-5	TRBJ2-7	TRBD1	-	TGTGCTAGTGCCGACAGGGGCTACGAGCAGTACTTC	CASADRGYEQYF
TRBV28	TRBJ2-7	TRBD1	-	TGTGCCAGCAGCCCGGGACAGGGGTTTGAGCAGTACTTC	CASSPGQGFEQYF
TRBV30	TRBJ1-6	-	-	TGTGCCTGGACCCATAGGGGGGAGGGTTCACCCCTCCACTTT	CAWTHRGEGSPLHF
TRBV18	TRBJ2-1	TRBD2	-	TGTGCCAGCTCACTGTCGGGGGGATACAATGAGCAGTTCTTC	CASSLSGGYNEQFF
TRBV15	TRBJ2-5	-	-	TGTGCCACCAGCAGAGACCCAGGGGAGGTAGAGACCCAGTACTTC	CATSRDPGEVETQYF
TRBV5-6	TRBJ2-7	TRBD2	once	TGTGCCAGCAGCTTGTTTCCTAGCGGGAGCTCCTACGAGCAGTACTTC	CASSLFPSGSSYEQYF
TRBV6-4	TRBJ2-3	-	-	TGTGCCAGCAGTGACTCTCCCAACAGTTTATCTACGCAGTATTTT	CASSDSPNSLSTQYF
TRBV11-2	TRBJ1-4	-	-	TGTGCCAGCAGCTACAACGGCGCAACTAATGAAAAACTGTTTTTT	CASSYNGATNEKLFF
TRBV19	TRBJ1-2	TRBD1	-	TGTGCCAGTAGCCCCTTACAGGGGGGCTATGGCTACACCTTC	CASSPLQGGYGYTF
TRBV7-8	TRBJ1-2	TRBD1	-	TGTGCCAGCAGCCCCCAGGCGGATTCACAGGGGACCTTTGGCTATGGCTACACCTTC	CASSPQADSQGTFGYGYTF
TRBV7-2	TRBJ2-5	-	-	TGTGCCAGCAGCTTATGGGGGGGCGCTACTAGACAAGAGACCCAGTACTTC	CASSLWGGATRQETQYF
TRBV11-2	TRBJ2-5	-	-	TGTGCCAGCAGCTTCTGGAGGCATGCGGAGACCCAGTACTTC	CASSFWRHAETQYF
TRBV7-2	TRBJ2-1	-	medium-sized	TGTGCCAGCAGCCAGGGAAGTGGAGCCTACAATGAGCAGTTCTTC	CASSQGSGAYNEQFF
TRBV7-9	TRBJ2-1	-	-	TGTGCCAGCAGCTTGGACTACAATGAGCAGTTCTTC	CASSLDYNEQFF
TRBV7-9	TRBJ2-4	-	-	TGTGCCACCACCGTTGGCGCGGGTAACATTCAGTACTTC	CATTVGAGNIQYF
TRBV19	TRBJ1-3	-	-	TGTGCCAGTAGTATGGCGGAGAGCGGAAACACCATATATTTT	CASSMAESGNTIYF
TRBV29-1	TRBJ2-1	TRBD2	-	TGCAGCGTTGAAGAGCTCCGCAGGACTAGCGGGAGGAGTCAGTTCTTC	CSVEELRRTSGRSQFF
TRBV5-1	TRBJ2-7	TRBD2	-	TGCGCCAGCAGCTCGGGGACTAGCGGGGGCCCCGGACAGTACTTC	CASSSGTSGGPGQYF
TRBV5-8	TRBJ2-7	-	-	TGTGCCAGCAGCTTGGTTAGTTTCCCGCACAGCTCCTACGAGCAGTACTTC	CASSLVSFPHSSYEQYF
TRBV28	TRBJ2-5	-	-	TGTGCCAGCAGACCGTCAAACCAAGAGACCCAGTACTTC	CASRPSNQETQYF
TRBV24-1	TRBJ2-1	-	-	TGTGCCACCAGTGATTTTAGGACATCCAATGAGCAGTTCTTC	CATSDFRTSNEQFF
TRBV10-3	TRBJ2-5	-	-	TGTGCCATCAGTGAGACCAGACAAGAGACCCAGTACTTC	CAISETRQETQYF
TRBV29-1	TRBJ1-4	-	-	TGCAGCGCCGGGGCCCAAGGAACTAATGAAAAACTGTTTTTT	CSAGAQGTNEKLFF
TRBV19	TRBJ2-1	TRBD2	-	TGTGCCAGTAGTATGGACGGCGGGAGGGTCGGTGAGCAGTTCTTC	CASSMDGGRVGEQFF
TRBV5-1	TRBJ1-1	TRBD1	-	TGCGCCAGCAGCTTTTCCAGGGGGACTGAAGCTTTCTTT	CASSFSRGTEAFF
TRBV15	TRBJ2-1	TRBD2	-	TGTGCCACCAGCAGAGATCGAGCAGCGGGAGTTGGCTACAATGAGCAGTTCTTC	CATSRDRAAGVGYNEQFF